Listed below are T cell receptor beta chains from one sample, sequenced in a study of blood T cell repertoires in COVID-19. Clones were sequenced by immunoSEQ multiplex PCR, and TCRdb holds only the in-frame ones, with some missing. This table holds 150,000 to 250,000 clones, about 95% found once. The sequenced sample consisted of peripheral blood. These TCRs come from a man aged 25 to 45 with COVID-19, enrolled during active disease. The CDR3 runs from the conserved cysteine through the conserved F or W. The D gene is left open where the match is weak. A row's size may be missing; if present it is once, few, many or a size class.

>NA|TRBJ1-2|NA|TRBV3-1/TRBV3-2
CASSDDGGDVDGYTF
TGTGCCAGCAGCGACGACGGAGGGGACGTTGATGGCTACACCTTC
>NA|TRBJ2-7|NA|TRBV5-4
CASSLDRGAASYEQYF
TGTGCCAGCAGCTTGGATCGCGGGGCGGCTTCCTACGAGCAGTACTTC
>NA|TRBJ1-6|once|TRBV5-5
CASSPGGAYNSPLHF
TGTGCCAGCAGCCCCGGGGGGGCGTATAATTCACCCCTCCACTTT
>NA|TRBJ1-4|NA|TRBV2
CASSETGTQREKLFF
TGTGCCAGCAGTGAGACGGGGACTCAAAGGGAAAAACTGTTTTTT
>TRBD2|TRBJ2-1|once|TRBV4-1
CASSQYSTSGGANEQFF
TGCGCCAGCAGCCAATACTCGACTAGCGGGGGGGCGAATGAGCAGTTCTTC
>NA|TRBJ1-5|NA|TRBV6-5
CASSPSTGINQPQHF
TGTGCCAGCAGTCCCAGTACGGGTATCAATCAGCCCCAGCATTTT
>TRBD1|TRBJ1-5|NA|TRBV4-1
CASSHGWTGGPQHF
TGCGCCAGCAGCCATGGCTGGACAGGGGGGCCCCAGCATTTT
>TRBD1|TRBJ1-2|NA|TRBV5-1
CASGTGGGRYGYTF
TGCGCCAGCGGTACAGGGGGCGGCCGCTATGGCTACACCTTC
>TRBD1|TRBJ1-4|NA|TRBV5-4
CASSPGTVNEKLFF
TGTGCCAGCAGCCCCGGGACAGTAAATGAAAAACTGTTTTTT
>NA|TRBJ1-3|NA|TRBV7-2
CASSFGLSSGNTIYF
TGTGCCAGCAGCTTTGGTCTGAGCTCTGGAAACACCATATATTTT
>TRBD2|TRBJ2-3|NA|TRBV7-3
CASSLLPGGNSDTQYF
TGTGCCAGCAGCTTACTCCCGGGGGGGAACTCAGATACGCAGTATTTT
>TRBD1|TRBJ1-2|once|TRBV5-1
CASSRDRGLSGYTF
TGCGCCAGCAGCCGGGACAGGGGGCTGTCTGGCTACACCTTC
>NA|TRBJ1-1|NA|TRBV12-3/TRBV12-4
CASSLGSGSEAFF
TGTGCCAGCAGTTTAGGGTCAGGATCTGAAGCTTTCTTT
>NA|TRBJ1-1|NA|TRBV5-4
CASSPKGGTTNTEAFF
TGTGCCAGCAGCCCCAAGGGGGGGACGACGAACACTGAAGCTTTCTTT
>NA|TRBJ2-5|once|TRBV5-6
CASSLGRRAKTQYF
TGTGCCAGCAGCTTAGGTCGGAGGGCGAAGACCCAGTACTTC
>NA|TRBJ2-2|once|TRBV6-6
CASSPGGTGELFF
TGTGCCAGCAGTCCCGGCGGCACCGGGGAGCTGTTTTTT
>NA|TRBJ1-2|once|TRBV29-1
CSSLSGSGYTF
TGCAGCTCGCTCTCAGGGTCTGGCTACACCTTC
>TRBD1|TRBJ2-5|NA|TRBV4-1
CASSPGQGRFTETQYF
TGCGCCAGCAGCCCTGGACAGGGGCGGTTTACAGAGACCCAGTACTTC
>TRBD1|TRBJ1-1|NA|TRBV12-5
CASGLVTQGEDTEAFF
TGTGCTAGTGGTTTGGTAACTCAGGGGGAGGACACTGAAGCTTTCTTT
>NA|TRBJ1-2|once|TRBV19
CASSIEETGSLLYGYTF
TGTGCCAGTAGTATAGAAGAAACGGGGAGCCTCCTTTATGGCTACACCTTC
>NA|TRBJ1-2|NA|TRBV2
CASSAAGEGGGYTF
TGTGCCAGCAGTGCGGCGGGGGAAGGTGGTGGCTACACCTTC
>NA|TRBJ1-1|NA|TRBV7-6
CASSDRKRWEDTEAFF
TGTGCCAGCAGCGACCGCAAGAGGTGGGAGGACACTGAAGCTTTCTTT
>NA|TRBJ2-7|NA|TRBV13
CASSLAGSYEQYF
TGTGCCAGCAGCTTAGCGGGGAGCTACGAGCAGTACTTC
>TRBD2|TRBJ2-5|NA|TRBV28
CASNPPGGTWTQYF
TGTGCCAGCAACCCGCCGGGAGGGACCTGGACCCAGTACTTC
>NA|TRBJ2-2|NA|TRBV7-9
CASSPRVFEAGELFF
TGTGCCAGCAGCCCCAGGGTTTTTGAGGCCGGGGAGCTGTTTTTT
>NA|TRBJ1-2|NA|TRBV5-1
CASSFGQKSDGYTF
TGCGCCAGCAGCTTCGGACAGAAATCAGATGGCTACACCTTC
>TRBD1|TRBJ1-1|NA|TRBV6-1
CASSEVGGISEAFF
TGTGCCAGCAGTGAAGTAGGGGGCATCTCTGAAGCTTTCTTT
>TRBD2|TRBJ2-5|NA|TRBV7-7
CASSLGTSGKETQYF
TGTGCCAGCAGCTTAGGGACTAGCGGTAAAGAGACCCAGTACTTC
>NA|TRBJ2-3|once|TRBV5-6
CASSPQRVTDTQYF
TGTGCCAGCAGCCCTCAGCGGGTCACAGATACGCAGTATTTT
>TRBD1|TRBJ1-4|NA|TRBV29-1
CSVEDREGEKLFF
TGCAGCGTTGAGGACAGGGAGGGGGAAAAACTGTTTTTT
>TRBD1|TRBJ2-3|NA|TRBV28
CASSTTGGLTDTQYF
TGTGCCAGCAGTACCACAGGGGGCCTCACAGATACGCAGTATTTT
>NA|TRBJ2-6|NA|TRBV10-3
CASGGASGANVLTF
TGTGCCTCTGGGGGGGCATCTGGGGCCAACGTCCTGACTTTC
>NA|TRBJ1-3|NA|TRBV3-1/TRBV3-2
CASSQDRAPLSGNTIYF
TGTGCCAGCAGCCAAGATCGCGCGCCACTCTCTGGAAACACCATATATTTT
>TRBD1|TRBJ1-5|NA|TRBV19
CASSTLRDRGQPQHF
TGTGCCAGTAGTACCCTCCGGGACAGGGGTCAGCCCCAGCATTTT
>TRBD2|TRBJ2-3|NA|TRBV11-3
CASSARLAPDTQYF
TGTGCCAGCAGCGCGAGACTAGCACCAGATACGCAGTATTTT
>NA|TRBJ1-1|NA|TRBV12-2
CASRTAGFTEAFF
TGTGCAAGTCGCACAGCAGGGTTCACTGAAGCTTTCTTT
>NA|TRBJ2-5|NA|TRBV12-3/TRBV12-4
CASSTGDGTTQYF
TGTGCCAGCAGTACGGGGGACGGGACGACCCAGTACTTC
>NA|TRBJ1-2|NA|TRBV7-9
CASSLVGARGYTF
TGTGCCAGCAGCTTAGTGGGGGCGCGTGGCTACACCTTC
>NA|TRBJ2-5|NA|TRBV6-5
CASSFTGPEETQYF
TGTGCCAGCAGTTTCACAGGGCCGGAGGAGACCCAGTACTTC
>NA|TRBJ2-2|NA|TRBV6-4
CASRVALLTGELFF
TGTGCCAGCCGGGTCGCGCTCCTCACCGGGGAGCTGTTTTTT
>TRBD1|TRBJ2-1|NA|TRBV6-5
CASSPDRVHEQFF
TGTGCCAGCAGTCCGGACAGGGTCCATGAGCAGTTCTTC
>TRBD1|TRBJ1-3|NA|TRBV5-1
CASSWVRDRGTDTIYF
TGCGCCAGCAGCTGGGTCAGGGACAGGGGTACGGACACCATATATTTT
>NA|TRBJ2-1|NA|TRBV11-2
CASTATSYNEQFF
TGTGCCAGCACTGCAACTAGCTACAATGAGCAGTTCTTC
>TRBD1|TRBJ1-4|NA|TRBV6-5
CASRPTGGAKLFF
TGTGCCAGCAGACCAACAGGGGGGGCAAAACTGTTTTTT
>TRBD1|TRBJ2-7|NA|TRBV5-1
CASSRPTEGADYEQYF
TGCGCCAGCAGCCGGCCGACCGAGGGGGCCGACTACGAGCAGTACTTC
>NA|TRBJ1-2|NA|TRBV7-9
CASSQGNYGYTF
TGTGCCAGCTCACAGGGTAACTATGGCTACACCTTC
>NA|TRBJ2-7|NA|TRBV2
CASRVETASYTEQYF
TGTGCCAGCAGGGTAGAGACAGCTTCATACACCGAGCAGTACTTC